Each of the 7 T cell receptor beta chains below was sequenced from the same sample in a study of T cell clones after liver transplantation. Profiling relied on immunoSEQ multiplex PCR, and the TCRdb table lists in-frame clones only, not all of them. The sample has roughly 80,000 clones, around four fifths seen once. The sample was CD4+ T cells from blood, taken approximately 45 months after liver transplant. The receptors were sampled from a human patient who received a liver transplant. The graft donor may have contributed some T cells.

This chain links TRBV4-1 with TRBJ2-2, with TRBD2 as a possible D gene (5 bases). This CDR3 spans 15 amino acids. Trimming stripped 1 base from V and 4 bases from J, with 10 bases between. Germline V CDR1 and CDR2: MGHRA, YSYEKL. CDR3 in DNA: TGCGCCAGCAGCCAAGGGTCACGGGGCACCGGGGAGCTGTTTTTT. It translates to CASSQGSRGTGELFF.

This clone came up a few times. The V gene is TRBV9, the J gene TRBJ1-5; D is undetermined. Germline CDR1 and CDR2: SGDLS and YYNGEE. V was pared by 0 bases and J by 9 bases, with 10 bases between. The CDR3 has 13 residues. The CDR3 is CASSVGGVGPQHF. CDR3 sequence (DNA): TGTGCCAGCAGCGTAGGGGGTGTCGGGCCCCAGCATTTT.

The chain employs TRBV2 and TRBJ2-1; 11 nucleotides agree with TRBD2. The CDR3 extends over 13 amino acids. Germline CDR1 reads SNHLY; CDR2 reads FYNNEI. V shed 4 bases, J shed 10 bases, and the junction held 3 bases outside the gene matches. The CDR3: CASSVLAGVEQFF. CDR3 coding DNA: TGTGCCAGCAGTGTACTAGCGGGAGTCGAGCAGTTCTTC. The full variable domain, its missing parts supplied by reference TRBV2 and TRBJ2-1, is EPEVTQTPSHQVTQMGQEVILRCVPISNHLYFYWYRQILGQKVEFLVSFYNNEISEKSEIFDDQFSVERPDGSNFTLKIRSTKLEDSAMYFCASSVLAGVEQFFGPGTRLTVL.

Only a few counts were recorded for this clone. The chain carries TRBV5-1 and TRBJ1-3, with D uncertain. V lost 0 bases and J 4 bases, leaving 8 bases between the germline ends. The CDR3 has 14 amino acids. Germline lookup yields CDR1 SGHRS and CDR2 YFSETQ. The CDR3 reads CASSLGVTGNTIYF. The DNA of the CDR3 is TGCGCCAGCAGCTTGGGGGTTACCGGAAACACCATATATTTT.

This sequence joins TRBV9 and TRBJ2-5; 12 positions match TRBD1. The V and J ends lost 4 bases and 3 bases, in that order; junction bases with no gene match: 7. The germline V gene encodes CDR1 SGDLS and CDR2 YYNGEE. This CDR3 contains 16 residues. In DNA form, the CDR3 reads TGTGCCAGCAGCCCCCAGGGACAGGGGGCAAAAGAGACCCAGTACTTC. As protein: CASSPQGQGAKETQYF. Full variable domain (missing parts from reference TRBV9 and TRBJ2-5): DSGVTQTPKHLITATGQRVTLRCSPRSGDLSVYWYQQSLDQGLQFLIQYYNGEERAKGNILERFSAQQFPDLHSELNLSSLELGDSALYFCASSPQGQGAKETQYFGPGTRLLVL.

The chain carries TRBV4-1 and TRBJ1-5; TRBD1 aligns across 10 bases. CDR3 length equals 17 residues. CDR1 is MGHRA and CDR2 is YSYEKL in the germline V gene. J lost 7 bases, V lost 3 bases, and 12 bases had no gene match. DNA for the CDR3: TGCGCCAGCAGCCACCCCAAGAAGGGACAGGGGTACCAGCCCCAGCATTTT. This codes for CASSHPKKGQGYQPQHF.

The J gene is TRBJ2-7, the V gene TRBV7-9; TRBD2 aligns across 7 bases. This CDR3 region has 14 residues. Germline V gives CDR1 SEHNR, CDR2 FQNEAQ (reference sequence). Trimming removed 4 bases from V and 3 bases from J; junction bases left unmatched: 6. The CDR3 bases are TGTGCCAGCAGCTCGGGACTACCTTACTACGAGCAGTACTTC. Translated, it gives CASSSGLPYYEQYF. Drawing the rest from reference TRBV7-9 and TRBJ2-7, the complete variable domain is DTGVSQNPRHKITKRGQNVTFRCDPISEHNRLYWYRQTLGQGPEFLTYFQNEAQLEKSRLLSDRFSAERPKGSFSTLEIQRTEQGDSAMYLCASSSGLPYYEQYFGPGTRLTVT.